The 13 T cell receptor beta chains in this list originate from one sample, sequenced in a study of technical replicates of blood from a few donors. Sequenced by immunoSEQ multiplex PCR; TCRdb stores in-frame clones only, minus some. The sample consists of about 85,000 clones, about 95% of them appearing once. Sequences were obtained from T cells isolated from PBMCs. Receptors originate from a human donor in good health.

The chain joins TRBV5-1 to TRBJ2-4; 7 bases agree with TRBD1. Trimming removed 0 bases from V and 0 bases from J; junction bases left unmatched: 9. From germline, CDR1 is SGHRS and CDR2 YFSETQ. The CDR3 contains 18 residues. The CDR3 nucleotides are TGCGCCAGCAGCTTGGGAGGGACAGCTGAAAGAGCCAAAAACATTCAGTACTTC. This gives the protein CASSLGGTAERAKNIQYF.

The chain employs TRBV2 and TRBJ1-2; TRBD1 might be the D (5 bases). V was shortened by 3 bases and J by 3 bases, with 8 bases between the two germline ends. The CDR3 contains 13 residues. Germline values: CDR1 SNHLY, CDR2 FYNNEI. In DNA form, the CDR3 reads TGTGCCAGCAGTGAGGGGGGGGACTATGGCTACACCTTC. Translating gives CASSEGGDYGYTF.

The chain employs TRBV30 and TRBJ1-5; TRBD1 agrees at 9 bases. The germline V gene has CDR1 GTSNPN and CDR2 SVGIG (reference sequence). V was pared by 1 base and J by 9 bases, with 10 bases of the junction left unmatched. The CDR3 runs to 15 residues. The CDR3 reads CAWSAGTGPIWPQHF. For the CDR3, the DNA is TGTGCCTGGAGTGCTGGGACAGGGCCGATTTGGCCCCAGCATTTT.

The V gene is TRBV19, the J gene TRBJ2-2; D perhaps matches TRBD2 (6 bases). V lost 3 bases, J lost 7 bases, and 12 bases lay in between. The germline CDR1 and CDR2 sequences are LNHDA and SQIVND (reference sequence). There are 14 residues in the CDR3. The chain's CDR3 is CASSMGGGVGELFF. Here the CDR3 DNA reads TGTGCCAGTAGTATGGGAGGAGGGGTCGGGGAGCTGTTTTTT.

The genes are TRBV7-9 and TRBJ2-5, with TRBD1 as a possible D gene (6 bases). This CDR3 region has 13 residues. Between the trimmed V and J ends, which lost 3 bases and 5 bases, there was a span of 10 bases. Looked up from germline, CDR1 is SEHNR and CDR2 is FQNEAQ (reference sequence). CDR3 sequence: CASSFWGPETQYF. CDR3 DNA: TGTGCCAGCAGCTTTTGGGGGCCGGAGACCCAGTACTTC.

The CDR3 is CASSPGRVKSIQYF. Here the CDR3 DNA reads TGTGCCAGCAGCCCCGGCAGGGTGAAGAGCATTCAGTACTTC. The chain couples TRBV11-2 to TRBJ2-4; D is perhaps TRBD1 (5 bases). V lost 5 bases and J 9 bases, leaving 17 bases between the germline ends. This CDR3 comprises 14 residues. CDR1 and CDR2 (germline): SGHAT, FQNNGV.

V usage is TRBV30 and J usage is TRBJ1-6; the match to TRBD1 covers 7 bases. The CDR3 is 15 residues long. Germline V gene data show CDR1 as GTSNPN and CDR2 as SVGIG (reference sequence). J lost 6 bases, V lost 0 bases, and 5 bases had no gene match. The CDR3: CAWSVGTDGNSPLHF. In nucleotides, the CDR3 is TGTGCCTGGAGTGTAGGGACAGACGGTAATTCACCCCTCCACTTT.

This chain uses TRBV19 with TRBJ1-1; tentatively, D is TRBD1 (6 bases). Germline CDR1 is LNHDA and CDR2 is SQIVND (reference sequence). CDR3 length: 15 amino acids. The germline V and J ends were trimmed by 3 bases and 0 bases, with 11 bases remaining between them. CDR3 in DNA: TGTGCCAGTAGTATTACAGGGTTTCTGAACACTGAAGCTTTCTTT. Translation: CASSITGFLNTEAFF.

The chain joins TRBV7-2 to TRBJ2-1; 9 bases map to TRBD1. Germline V gene data show CDR1 as SGHTA and CDR2 as FQGNSA. J gave up 1 base and V 7 bases, and 5 bases lay outside the gene matches. CDR3 length equals 15 residues. For the CDR3, the DNA is TGTGCCAGCAAAGCACAGGGGGCGTCCTACAATGAGCAGTTCTTC. Translating gives CASKAQGASYNEQFF. Filled out from reference TRBV7-2 and TRBJ2-1, the complete variable domain reads GAGVSQSPSNKVTEKGKDVELRCDPISGHTALYWYRQSLGQGLEFLIYFQGNSAPDKSGLPSDRFSAERTGGSVSTLTIQRTQQEDSAVYLCASKAQGASYNEQFFGPGTRLTVL.

V is TRBV27 and J is TRBJ2-1; the match to TRBD2 covers 7 bases. CDR1 and CDR2 from the germline V gene are MNHEY and SMNVEV (reference sequence). The length of the CDR3 is 15 residues. Unmatched junction bases numbered 9, after V lost 4 bases and J lost 6 bases. This CDR3 reads CASSYLAGRSNEQFF. CDR3 coding DNA: TGTGCCAGCAGTTACTTAGCGGGCCGTTCCAATGAGCAGTTCTTC.

This clone was detected only once. This chain connects TRBV4-1 to TRBJ2-7; no clear D gene. The germline V gene has CDR1 MGHRA and CDR2 YSYEKL. The V end was cut by 0 bases, the J end by 4 bases, with 10 bases between. There are 14 residues in the CDR3. The CDR3 spells CASSQDLASYEQYF. CDR3 nucleotide sequence: TGCGCCAGCAGCCAAGATTTGGCATCTTACGAGCAGTACTTC.

The chain links TRBV27 to TRBJ1-4, with TRBD1 matching over 8 bases. Losses at the gene ends were 0 bases for V and 10 bases for J; bases not matched to a gene: 7. This CDR3 has 15 residues. From germline, CDR1 is MNHEY and CDR2 SMNVEV (reference sequence). DNA for the CDR3: TGTGCCAGCAGTTTATCGAATGGACAGGGCAGAAAACTGTTTTTT. It encodes CASSLSNGQGRKLFF.

The J gene is TRBJ2-2, the V gene TRBV5-6; TRBD2 might be the D (5 bases). Germline values: CDR1 SGHDT, CDR2 YYEEEE. The CDR3 spans 16 residues. Trimming took 5 bases from V and 1 from J, leaving 15 bases between them. The CDR3 reads CASSTTLRGNTGELFF. DNA for the CDR3: TGTGCCAGCAGTACGACTCTCCGGGGGAACACCGGGGAGCTGTTTTTT.